This T cell receptor (beta chain) was documented in a study of blood T cell repertoires in COVID-19. Study information: Samples taken during acute and convalescent COVID-19 were collected in the United States, Italy and Spain. PBMCs, B-cell-depleted T cells, or T cells were the source of the cDNA or gDNA that made up the material.

Per the study methods: How many nucleated cells were present was estimated from reference gene primer amplification. Repertoires were generated with immunoSEQ multiplex PCR, while TCRdb's copy carries only in-frame clones and drops some. For V, J and clone size, that table is used; D and trimming come from the DNA. The sample has about 170,000 clones, roughly 91% seen once. The germline gives CDR1 LGHNA, CDR2 YSLEER. The CDR3 is made up of 16 amino acids. Trimming took off 5 bases at V and 0 bases at J, with 13 bases between the two ends. What was sequenced was peripheral blood. This rearrangement joins TRBV4-3 to TRBJ2-2; a weak D match, TRBD1 (6 bases). This receptor was taken from a woman between 50 and 59 years old with acute or convalescent COVID-19. CDR3: CASSGDRYTNTGELFF. The CDR3 region has the DNA TGCGCCAGCAGCGGAGACAGGTATACGAACACCGGGGAGCTGTTTTTT.